A single sample gave rise to the 18 T cell receptor beta chains below, sequenced in a study of blood T cell repertoires in COVID-19. Repertoires were generated with immunoSEQ multiplex PCR, while TCRdb's copy carries only in-frame clones and drops some. The sample contains 80,000 to 130,000 clones, roughly 92% of which appear only once. The sample consisted of peripheral blood. These receptors were obtained from a man aged 65 to 79 with acute or convalescent COVID-19.

The chain has TRBV7-8 and TRBJ2-3, with a weak D call TRBD2 (5 bases). Germline lookup yields CDR1 SGHVS and CDR2 FQNEAQ. CDR3 length equals 18 residues. Trimming removed 5 bases from V and 5 bases from J, with 26 bases in between. This CDR3 reads CASSPSLVPGRKGDTQYF. In DNA, the CDR3 is TGTGCCAGCAGCCCGTCACTAGTACCGGGCCGTAAAGGAGATACGCAGTATTTT.

This clone has a handful of counts. In DNA, the CDR3 is TGTGCCAGCGGCCAGTACAGTACCTACGAGCAGTACTTC. It encodes CASGQYSTYEQYF. V is TRBV12-3 or TRBV12-4 and J is TRBJ2-7; D gene unclear. The CDR3 is made up of 13 amino acids. V dropped 8 bases and J dropped 2 bases, with 13 bases sitting between them.

The genes are TRBV14 and TRBJ1-1; 7 positions match TRBD1. The CDR3 is made up of 15 amino acids. The germline V gene encodes CDR1 SGHDN and CDR2 FVKESK. Unmatched junction bases numbered 7, after V lost 5 bases and J lost 1 base. CDR3 sequence: CASSIRDRANTEAFF. The DNA for the CDR3 is TGTGCCAGCAGCATCCGGGACAGAGCGAACACTGAAGCTTTCTTT.

This clone was seen a handful of times. Other DNA sequences in the sample encode the same CDR3. The genes are TRBV28 and TRBJ2-3, with TRBD2 matching 7 bases. CDR1 and CDR2 (germline): MDHEN, SYDVKM. V trimming: 3 bases; J trimming: 1 base; junction bases outside the gene matches: 1. The CDR3 consists of 14 residues. In nucleotides, the CDR3 is TGTGCCAGCAGTTTCCTAGCGGGCACAGATACGCAGTATTTT. Amino acids: CASSFLAGTDTQYF.

This clone occurred once. This chain joins TRBV10-3 and TRBJ2-5, with D tentatively TRBD1 (6 bases). This CDR3 region has 12 residues. Trimming cost V 6 bases and J 7 bases, with 12 bases left between them. The germline V gene has CDR1 ENHRY and CDR2 SYGVKD. DNA for the CDR3: TGTGCCATCAGCCCCCAAGGGGGGACCCAGTACTTC. Amino acids: CAISPQGGTQYF.

The V and J genes are TRBV10-2 and TRBJ2-3; D ambiguous. The germline V and J ends were trimmed by 7 bases and 3 bases, with 8 bases remaining between them. Germline-derived CDR1 and CDR2 are WSHSY and SAAADI. The length of the CDR3 is 12 residues. The CDR3 reads CASTPSTDTQYF. As DNA, the CDR3 is TGCGCCAGCACTCCGAGTACAGATACGCAGTATTTT.

This chain connects TRBV28 to TRBJ2-5; 9 nucleotides match TRBD2. This CDR3 has 13 amino acids. Germline V CDR1 and CDR2: MDHEN, SYDVKM. V lost 7 bases and J lost 5; bases outside the gene matches: 5. In DNA, the CDR3 is TGTGCCAGCAAGGCGGGAGGGTATGAGACCCAGTACTTC. Amino acids: CASKAGGYETQYF.

V and J are TRBV30 and TRBJ1-3, with 8 bases lining up with TRBD1. The CDR3 spans 12 residues. Trimming at V came to 8 bases and at J to 4 bases, leaving 4 bases not matched to a gene. Germline assignment: CDR1 GTSNPN and CDR2 SVGIG (reference sequence). CDR3 amino acids: CARGQGGNTIYF. The CDR3 DNA reads as TGTGCCCGCGGACAGGGCGGAAACACCATATATTTT.

This clone was seen only a few times. The CDR3, as DNA: TGTGCCAGCAGTTATACGGCCAGGGGGGTGGGCATTCAGTACTTC. It is translated as CASSYTARGVGIQYF. The genes are TRBV6-5 and TRBJ2-4, with a weak D call TRBD1 (7 bases). The CDR3 consists of 15 residues. The germline gives CDR1 MNHEY, CDR2 SVGAGI. The V end lost 3 bases, the J end lost 9 bases, and 18 bases lay between the germline ends.

The rearrangement uses TRBV11-2 and TRBJ2-3, with D maybe TRBD1 (5 bases). V lost 1 base to trimming and J lost 2 bases, with 13 bases between them. The germline CDR1 and CDR2 sequences are SGHAT and FQNNGV. The length of the CDR3 is 16 residues. DNA for the CDR3: TGTGCCAGCAGCTTAGGCATACGGACAAACACAGATACGCAGTATTTT. Protein sequence: CASSLGIRTNTDTQYF.

V gene TRBV24-1 combines with J gene TRBJ1-5; TRBD1 aligns across 12 bases. The CDR3 extends over 15 amino acids. After removal of 7 bases from V and 5 bases from J, the junction contained 5 bases not matched to a gene. The germline CDR1 and CDR2 sequences are KGHDR and SFDVKD. The CDR3 here is CATSGTGGVDQPQHF. As DNA, the CDR3 is TGTGCCACCAGCGGGACAGGGGGCGTTGATCAGCCCCAGCATTTT.

V and J are TRBV19 and TRBJ1-1; no clear D gene. CDR3 length: 16 residues. CDR1 is LNHDA, CDR2 SQIVND, per germline (reference sequence). V lost 9 bases and J 1 base, leaving 21 bases between the germline ends. The CDR3: CASNARRAGPNTEAFF. The CDR3 DNA sequence: TGTGCCAGCAATGCAAGAAGGGCGGGCCCGAACACTGAAGCTTTCTTT.

The table lists this clone with a count of one. The V gene is TRBV28, the J gene TRBJ1-1; D call uncertain. The length of the CDR3 is 12 residues. The V gene lost 6 bases and the J gene lost 4 bases, with 9 bases spanning the gap. Germline CDR1 MDHEN, CDR2 SYDVKM. The CDR3 sequence is CASRQQFTEAFF. CDR3 sequence (DNA): TGTGCCAGCAGGCAACAATTCACTGAAGCTTTCTTT.

This chain links TRBV7-9 with TRBJ2-7; no clear D. The V gene's germline CDR1 is SEHNR and CDR2 FQNEAQ (reference sequence). This CDR3 has 11 amino acids. The V gene lost 0 bases and the J gene lost 5 bases, with 2 bases spanning the gap. The CDR3 protein is CASSLANEQYF. The DNA for the CDR3 is TGTGCCAGCAGCTTAGCTAACGAGCAGTACTTC. The full variable domain, with the rest looked up from reference TRBV7-9 and TRBJ2-7, is DTGVSQNPRHKITKRGQNVTFRCDPISEHNRLYWYRQTLGQGPEFLTYFQNEAQLEKSRLLSDRFSAERPKGSFSTLEIQRTEQGDSAMYLCASSLANEQYFGPGTRLTVT.

The CDR3 DNA sequence: TGCAGCGTTTCCCCCCGGAGATTGGACACTGAAGCTTTCTTT. Translation gives CSVSPRRLDTEAFF. This rearrangement joins TRBV29-1 to TRBJ1-1; no definite D call. Per the germline V gene, CDR1 is SQVTM and CDR2 is ANQGSEA. This CDR3 has 14 amino acids. Trimming cost V 5 bases and J 3 bases, with 16 bases left between them.

This chain uses TRBV13 with TRBJ2-7, with TRBD2 matching 11 bases. The CDR3 extends over 16 amino acids. Trimming at V came to 5 bases and at J to 2 bases, leaving 8 bases not matched to a gene. Germline V gene sequence: CDR1 PRHDT, CDR2 FYEKMQ (reference sequence). In nucleotides, the CDR3 is TGTGCCAGCAGCCTACGGACTAGCGGGCTGGCCTACGAGCAGTACTTC. Its protein is CASSLRTSGLAYEQYF. Filled out from reference TRBV13 and TRBJ2-7, the complete variable domain reads AAGVIQSPRHLIKEKRETATLKCYPIPRHDTVYWYQQGPGQDPQFLISFYEKMQSDKGSIPDRFSAQQFSDYHSELNMSSLELGDSALYFCASSLRTSGLAYEQYFGPGTRLTVT.

V and J are TRBV6-2 or TRBV6-3 and TRBJ1-1; D might be TRBD1 (6 bases). CDR1 is MNHEY, CDR2 SVGEGT, per germline. The V and J ends lost 6 bases and 4 bases respectively, with 18 bases between them. The CDR3 is 15 residues long. The CDR3 protein is CASSPNLQGGTEAFF. CDR3 DNA sequence: TGTGCCAGCAGCCCTAACTTACAGGGTGGCACTGAAGCTTTCTTT.

Only one count was recorded for this clone. The J gene is TRBJ1-4, the V gene TRBV6-6; D might be TRBD1 (5 bases). Per germline, CDR1 MNHNY and CDR2 SVGAGI (reference sequence). The CDR3 length is 16 residues. V was shortened by 1 base and J by 8 bases, with 17 bases between the two germline ends. The CDR3 spells CASSYFPQGTEEKLFF. CDR3 sequence (DNA): TGTGCCAGCAGTTACTTCCCCCAGGGTACGGAGGAAAAACTGTTTTTT.